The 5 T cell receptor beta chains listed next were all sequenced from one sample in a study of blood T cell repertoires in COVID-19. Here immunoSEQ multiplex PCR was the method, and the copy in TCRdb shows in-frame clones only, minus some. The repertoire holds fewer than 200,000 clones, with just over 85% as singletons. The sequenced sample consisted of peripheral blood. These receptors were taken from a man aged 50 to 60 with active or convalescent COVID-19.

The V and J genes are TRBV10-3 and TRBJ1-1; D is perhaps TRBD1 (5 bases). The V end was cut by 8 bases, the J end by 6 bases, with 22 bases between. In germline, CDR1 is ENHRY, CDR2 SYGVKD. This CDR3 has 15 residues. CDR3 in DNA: TGTGCCATCCAAGGCACGGGCTTCAGGGCTTCTGAAGCTTTCTTT. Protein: CAIQGTGFRASEAFF.

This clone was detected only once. In DNA form, the CDR3 reads TGTGCCTGGAGTTTTTCGGAGACCCAGTACTTC. This translates into CAWSFSETQYF. The chain employs TRBV30 and TRBJ2-5; D call uncertain. V lost 2 bases, J lost 5 bases, and 6 bases lay in between. Germline V lookup: CDR1 GTSNPN, CDR2 SVGIG (reference sequence). There are 11 residues in the CDR3.

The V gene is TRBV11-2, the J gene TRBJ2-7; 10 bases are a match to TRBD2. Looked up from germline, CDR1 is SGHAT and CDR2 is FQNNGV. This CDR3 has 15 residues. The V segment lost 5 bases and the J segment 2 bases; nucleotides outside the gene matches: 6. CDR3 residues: CASSPRTSGPYEQYF. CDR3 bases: TGTGCCAGCAGCCCTCGGACTAGCGGACCCTACGAGCAGTACTTC.

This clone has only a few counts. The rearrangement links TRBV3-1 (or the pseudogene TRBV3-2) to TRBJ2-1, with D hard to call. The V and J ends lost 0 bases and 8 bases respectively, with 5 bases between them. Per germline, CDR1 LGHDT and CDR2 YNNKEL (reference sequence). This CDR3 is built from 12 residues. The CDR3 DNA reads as TGTGCCAGCAGCCAAGACTTCTATGAGCAGTTCTTC. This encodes CASSQDFYEQFF.

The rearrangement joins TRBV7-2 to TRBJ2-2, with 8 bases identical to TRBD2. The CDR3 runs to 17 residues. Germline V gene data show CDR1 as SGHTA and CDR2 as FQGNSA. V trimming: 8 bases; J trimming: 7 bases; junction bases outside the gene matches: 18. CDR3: CASAKAPGRALVGELFF. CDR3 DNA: TGTGCCAGCGCCAAAGCCCCCGGGAGGGCCCTCGTCGGGGAGCTGTTTTTT.